These 25 T cell receptor beta chains originate from one sample sequenced in a study of blood T cell repertoires in COVID-19. Using immunoSEQ multiplex PCR, the repertoire was profiled, and TCRdb retains in-frame clones only, with some absent. The repertoire has over 120,000 clones, around 90% of them found once; the top ten carry roughly 1.5%. Input material: peripheral blood. Receptor source: a woman aged 45 to 65 with acute or convalescent COVID-19.

This clone appeared once. The chain is built from TRBV10-3 and TRBJ2-2; D is perhaps TRBD1 (6 bases). V gave up 2 bases and J gave up 1 base, with 11 bases separating them. The CDR3 has 16 residues. Germline assignment: CDR1 ENHRY and CDR2 SYGVKD. The CDR3, as DNA: TGTGCCATCAGTGAGATTGGACAGAGGAACACCGGGGAGCTGTTTTTT. Protein: CAISEIGQRNTGELFF.

This clone appeared a few times. The J gene is TRBJ1-1, the V gene TRBV27, with 9 bases that match TRBD1. The CDR3 runs to 15 residues. V gave up 5 bases and J gave up 5 bases; unmatched junction bases: 9. Germline V gene data show CDR1 as MNHEY and CDR2 as SMNVEV (reference sequence). The CDR3 is CASSPDRGWRTEAFF. The CDR3 DNA sequence: TGTGCCAGCAGTCCGGACAGGGGTTGGAGGACTGAAGCTTTCTTT.

In regard to this clone: Compared with germline, one end of the junction differs, possibly owing to a read error. V usage is TRBV6-5 and J usage is TRBJ2-2; D remains ambiguous. CDR1 is MNHEY, CDR2 SVGAGI, per germline. The CDR3 runs to 13 residues. CDR3 sequence: CASSDSVVGELFF. The CDR3 region has the DNA TGTGCCAGCAGTGACTCGGTAGTCGGGGAGCTGTTTTTT.

The chain links TRBV13 to TRBJ2-1, with D possibly matching TRBD1 (5 bases). This CDR3 has 12 residues. Germline V CDR1 and CDR2: PRHDT, FYEKMQ (reference sequence). The V end was cut by 6 bases, the J end by 9 bases, with 12 bases between. The CDR3 reads CASSSGIREQFF. The CDR3 DNA sequence: TGTGCCAGCAGTTCAGGGATACGTGAGCAGTTCTTC.

In DNA form, the CDR3 reads TGTGCCAGCAGTGGATGGACAGGGGCTAACTATGGCTACACCTTC. Its protein is CASSGWTGANYGYTF. The gene calls are TRBV27 and TRBJ1-2, with 9 positions matching TRBD1. The CDR3 sequence is 15 residues long. V shed 5 bases, J shed 0 bases, and the junction held 4 bases outside the gene matches. Germline V gives CDR1 MNHEY, CDR2 SMNVEV (reference sequence).

The chain joins TRBV19 to TRBJ2-2; 9 bases fit TRBD2. From germline, CDR1 is LNHDA and CDR2 SQIVND (reference sequence). The CDR3 covers 15 residues. V dropped 1 base and J dropped 7; count of bases not matched to a gene: 4. The chain's CDR3 is CASSIVGGRGGELFF. The CDR3 DNA follows: TGTGCCAGTAGTATAGTCGGCGGGAGGGGCGGGGAGCTGTTTTTT.

The chain carries TRBV18 and TRBJ1-1, with D tentatively TRBD1 (6 bases). With 2 bases removed from V and 0 bases from J, the gap between germline ends came to 7 bases. This CDR3 has 14 residues. Germline values: CDR1 KGHSH, CDR2 LQKENI. The CDR3 DNA follows: TGTGCCAGCTCACCAAGACAGGTGAACACTGAAGCTTTCTTT. Translated, it gives CASSPRQVNTEAFF.

V and J are TRBV2 and TRBJ2-7, with TRBD2 identical over 11 bases. The CDR3 has 14 residues. The V gene's germline CDR1 is SNHLY and CDR2 FYNNEI. V trimming: 6 bases; J trimming: 5 bases; junction bases outside the gene matches: 6. The CDR3 DNA reads as TGTGCCAGCAGGTCTAGCGGGAGGATCAACGAGCAGTACTTC. The encoded protein is CASRSSGRINEQYF.

This clone is a singleton in its sample. The chain recombines TRBV19 with TRBJ1-1; D possibly corresponds to TRBD1 (6 bases). The CDR3 runs to 14 residues. CDR1 LNHDA and CDR2 SQIVND come from the germline V gene (reference sequence). Deletions cut 3 bases from V and 6 bases from J, with 14 bases between. CDR3 nucleotides: TGTGCCAGTAGTATCTGGACAGTACGTCCTGAAGCTTTCTTT. It specifies CASSIWTVRPEAFF.

The J gene is TRBJ2-7, the V gene TRBV4-1; 7 bases fit TRBD1. Germline CDR1 and CDR2: MGHRA and YSYEKL. V shed 4 bases and J 1 base; nucleotides not matched to a gene: 7. The CDR3 spans 15 residues. This chain's CDR3 is CASSLASRGSYEQYF. The CDR3 DNA follows: TGCGCCAGCAGCCTCGCATCCAGGGGGTCCTACGAGCAGTACTTC.

This chain links TRBV11-2 with TRBJ2-1, with D possibly being TRBD2 (6 bases). V shed 1 base and J shed 5 bases, with 12 bases lying between them. Germline loops: CDR1 SGHAT, CDR2 FQNNGV. CDR3 length: 15 residues. The CDR3 reads CASSLGAGNHNEQFF. In DNA form, the CDR3 reads TGTGCCAGCAGCTTAGGGGCGGGGAACCACAATGAGCAGTTCTTC. Looking up the rest from reference TRBV11-2 and TRBJ2-1 gives the full variable domain: EAGVAQSPRYKIIEKRQSVAFWCNPISGHATLYWYQQILGQGPKLLIQFQNNGVVDDSQLPKDRFSAERLKGVDSTLKIQPAKLEDSAVYLCASSLGAGNHNEQFFGPGTRLTVL.

J is TRBJ2-2 and V is TRBV5-1; 8 bases map to TRBD1. The germline gives CDR1 SGHRS, CDR2 YFSETQ. Unmatched junction bases numbered 1, after V lost 3 bases and J lost 6 bases. The CDR3 length is 13 residues. For the CDR3, the DNA is TGCGCCAGCAGCTGGGACAGGCCCGGGGAGCTGTTTTTT. It yields the protein CASSWDRPGELFF. Supplemented by reference TRBV5-1 and TRBJ2-2, the full variable domain reads KAGVTQTPRYLIKTRGQQVTLSCSPISGHRSVSWYQQTPGQGLQFLFEYFSETQRNKGNFPGRFSGRQFSNSRSEMNVSTLELGDSALYLCASSWDRPGELFFGEGSRLTVL.

Written as DNA, the CDR3 is TGTGCCAGTAGTACCAGCTGGCTAGTCACCGGGGAGCTGTTTTTT. Translation: CASSTSWLVTGELFF. V and J are TRBV19 and TRBJ2-2, with no clear D. Germline assignment: CDR1 LNHDA and CDR2 SQIVND (reference sequence). V was clipped by 4 bases and J by 4 bases, with 13 bases between them. The CDR3 length is 15 residues.

The rearrangement uses TRBV7-9 and TRBJ2-4, with 10 positions matching TRBD2. The CDR3 runs 16 residues. V gave up 1 base and J gave up 7 bases; unmatched junction bases: 7. CDR1 and CDR2 from the germline V gene are SEHNR and FQNEAQ (reference sequence). The chain's CDR3 is CASSLGLAGEPNIQYF. Written as DNA, the CDR3 is TGTGCCAGCAGCTTAGGTCTAGCGGGAGAGCCTAACATTCAGTACTTC.

The CDR3 is CASSSQLETEAFF. CDR3 coding DNA: TGTGCCAGCAGCTCACAGCTTGAGACTGAAGCTTTCTTT. The V and J genes are TRBV11-2 and TRBJ1-1, with no clear D. This CDR3 is 13 amino acids long. V was cut by 4 bases and J by 5 bases, with 11 bases left in between. Germline V CDR1 and CDR2: SGHAT, FQNNGV.

The chain is built from TRBV29-1 and TRBJ2-7; D not resolved. V was shortened by 4 bases and J by 2 bases, with 9 bases between the two germline ends. Looked up from germline, CDR1 is SQVTM and CDR2 is ANQGSEA. This CDR3 has 12 residues. CDR3 sequence reads: CSVGPGPYEQYF. The CDR3 region has the DNA TGCAGCGTTGGCCCGGGTCCCTACGAGCAGTACTTC.

The chain uses TRBV6-5 and TRBJ1-2; D is perhaps TRBD1 (5 bases). CDR1 is MNHEY and CDR2 is SVGAGI in the germline V gene. CDR3 length: 14 amino acids. V lost 0 bases and J 11 bases, leaving 16 bases between the germline ends. The CDR3 coding sequence is TGTGCCAGCAGTTACTCTATTGACAGAGCCATATACACCTTC. Translation: CASSYSIDRAIYTF.

The chain recombines TRBV19 with TRBJ1-3; TRBD1 is a possible D gene (6 bases). The germline gives CDR1 LNHDA, CDR2 SQIVND (reference sequence). The CDR3 is 16 amino acids. Trimming shortened V by 4 bases and J by 0 bases, and 13 bases separated the two germline ends. The chain's CDR3 is CASSTSDRHSGNTIYF. For the CDR3, the DNA is TGTGCCAGTAGTACGTCGGACAGACACTCTGGAAACACCATATATTTT.

The chain carries TRBV18 and TRBJ2-1; TRBD2 aligns across 13 bases. CDR1 is KGHSH and CDR2 is LQKENI in the germline V gene. J gave up 7 bases and V 4 bases, and 4 bases lay outside the gene matches. The CDR3 contains 15 residues. The CDR3 region is CASSRGLAGRNEQFF. The DNA for the CDR3 is TGTGCCAGCTCACGGGGACTAGCGGGAAGGAATGAGCAGTTCTTC.

This sequence joins TRBV9 and TRBJ2-7, with 8 bases aligning to TRBD2. Unmatched junction bases numbered 16, after V lost 4 bases and J lost 7 bases. The germline V gene has CDR1 SGDLS and CDR2 YYNGEE. This CDR3 spans 16 amino acids. The CDR3 DNA reads TGTGCCAGCAGCACGAGCCCCGGACTAGCCCAACGGGAGCAGTACTTC. It is translated as CASSTSPGLAQREQYF. The full variable domain, rest sourced from reference TRBV9 and TRBJ2-7, is DSGVTQTPKHLITATGQRVTLRCSPRSGDLSVYWYQQSLDQGLQFLIQYYNGEERAKGNILERFSAQQFPDLHSELNLSSLELGDSALYFCASSTSPGLAQREQYFGPGTRLTVT.

This clone was detected once. The chain joins TRBV11-2 to TRBJ2-3; perhaps TRBD2 as D (5 bases). Germline V gene sequence: CDR1 SGHAT, CDR2 FQNNGV. The CDR3 is made up of 14 amino acids. V gave up 6 bases and J gave up 7 bases, with 17 bases separating them. The chain's CDR3 is CASRRTDPGNTQYF. In DNA form, the CDR3 reads TGTGCCAGCAGACGTACCGACCCCGGGAATACGCAGTATTTT.

The chain couples TRBV19 to TRBJ2-7; weak D call: TRBD1 (7 bases). Trimming cost V 5 bases and J 3 bases, with 14 bases left between them. The germline V gene encodes CDR1 LNHDA and CDR2 SQIVND (reference sequence). This CDR3 has 14 residues. The CDR3 coding sequence is TGTGCCAGTAGTTCCCAGGGGGGCGTCTACGAGCAGTACTTC. Its translation is CASSSQGGVYEQYF.

Only a few counts were recorded for this clone. The genes are TRBV9 and TRBJ2-2, with 10 bases that match TRBD2. The CDR3 consists of 18 residues. V lost 0 bases, J lost 1 base, and 6 bases stayed unmatched. Germline assignment: CDR1 SGDLS and CDR2 YYNGEE. The CDR3 DNA reads TGTGCCAGCAGCGTAGAGGTTAGCGGGAGGAGGAACACCGGGGAGCTGTTTTTT. Translating gives CASSVEVSGRRNTGELFF.

The chain carries TRBV29-1 and TRBJ1-2, with TRBD1 matching 8 bases. This CDR3 is 14 amino acids long. The germline V gene encodes CDR1 SQVTM and CDR2 ANQGSEA. The J segment lost 6 bases and the V segment lost 3 bases, leaving 9 bases of the junction unmatched. The CDR3 is CSVEGGQEWNGYTF. CDR3 nucleotides: TGCAGCGTTGAGGGGGGACAGGAGTGGAATGGCTACACCTTC.

The sample holds a few counts of this clone. The chain has TRBV5-1 and TRBJ2-7, with no clear D. The CDR3 loop spans 15 amino acids. Germline values: CDR1 SGHRS, CDR2 YFSETQ. V was pared by 2 bases and J by 6 bases, with 18 bases between. The DNA for the CDR3 is TGCGCCAGCAGCTTAGTTCAGACCCCAACGGGCGAGCAGTACTTC. Its translation: CASSLVQTPTGEQYF.